The clone carrying this T cell receptor (beta chain) was counted ten times or more. A universal primer site was created by template switching, with the cDNA bearing unique molecular identifiers. MiXCR was run by TCRdb on the 5' RACE reads, yielding one entry per CDR3 protein. The sample yields 500,000 or so distinct CDR3 sequences, under 25% seen once. The data belong to a study of identical twins. V lost 6 bases and J lost 6, with 18 bases in between. The germline V gene encodes CDR1 DFQATT and CDR2 SNEGSKA (reference sequence). The CDR3 sequence is 13 residues long. The same data also contributed to another study, on T cells expressing NK-cell markers. This second study says: In over 5 donors, dominant CD3+CD56+NKG2C+ clonotypes ranked among the top 10 CD8+ clonotypes. The CD3+CD56-NKG2C+ fraction was also led by these clonotypes in a handful of donors.

Specimen: CD4+ T cells sorted from blood. The chain employs TRBV20-1 and TRBJ2-7, with D tentatively TRBD2 (7 bases). This TCR was sampled from a woman aged 18-30 years in good health. The DNA for the CDR3 is TGCAGTGCGGAAGGGGGGAGGGCTTTCGAGCAGTACTTC. Its translation is CSAEGGRAFEQYF.